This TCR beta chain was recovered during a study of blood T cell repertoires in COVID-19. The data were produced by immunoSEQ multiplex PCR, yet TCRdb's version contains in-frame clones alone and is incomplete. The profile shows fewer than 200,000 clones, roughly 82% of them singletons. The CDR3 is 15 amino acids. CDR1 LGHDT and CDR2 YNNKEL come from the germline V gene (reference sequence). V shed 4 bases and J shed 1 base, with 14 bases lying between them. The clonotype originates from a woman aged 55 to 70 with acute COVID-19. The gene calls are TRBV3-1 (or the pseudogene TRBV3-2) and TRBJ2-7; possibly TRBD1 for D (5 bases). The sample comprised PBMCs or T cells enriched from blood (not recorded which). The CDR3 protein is CASSLQGSPSYEQYV. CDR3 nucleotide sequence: TGTGCCAGCAGCCTCCAGGGCAGCCCTTCCTACGAGCAGTACGTC.